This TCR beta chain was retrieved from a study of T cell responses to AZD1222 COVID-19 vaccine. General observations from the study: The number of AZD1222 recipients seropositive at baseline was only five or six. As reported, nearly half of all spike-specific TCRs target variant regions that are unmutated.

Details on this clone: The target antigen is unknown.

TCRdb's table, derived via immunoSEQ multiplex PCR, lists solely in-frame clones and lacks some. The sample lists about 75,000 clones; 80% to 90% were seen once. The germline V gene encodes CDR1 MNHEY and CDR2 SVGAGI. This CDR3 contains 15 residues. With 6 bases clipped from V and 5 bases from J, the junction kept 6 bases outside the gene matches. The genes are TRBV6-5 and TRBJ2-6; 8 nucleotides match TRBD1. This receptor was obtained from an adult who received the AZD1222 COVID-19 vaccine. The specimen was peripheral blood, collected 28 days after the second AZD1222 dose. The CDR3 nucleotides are TGTGCCAGCAGGCCCCAGGGGGCGTGGGCCAACGTCCTGACTTTC. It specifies CASRPQGAWANVLTF.